Sequencing of this TCR beta chain was carried out in a study of shared clonotypes between healthy human individuals. Findings of the study overall: Against clonotypes common to all four donors, non-shared ones had lower generation probabilities. Estimated richness was generally greater in naive than memory subsets. The sharing of roughly 5% of naive CD4 clonotypes was seen across several donors.

Those who donated, Caucasian adults without exception, all lived in Nashville, Tennessee. Sequencing was performed with immunoSEQ multiplex PCR; in TCRdb, only in-frame clones are kept and a portion is missing. The sample contains around 1,100,000 clones, approximately 75% of which appear only once. This CDR3 has 13 residues. The V gene's germline CDR1 is MNHEY and CDR2 SMNVEV (reference sequence). The V end was cut by 5 bases, the J end by 6 bases, with 14 bases between. Turning to this clone: No antigen is known for it.

The V and J genes are TRBV27 and TRBJ2-7; D unresolved. The clonotype comes from a man between 18 and 35 years old in good health. Some clones in this sample may be carry-over from other donors' samples. Source material: memory CD4+ T cells from PBMCs. As for subset: CD45RA-negative fraction. The CDR3 region has the DNA TGTGCCAGCAGTAGAAAGATTGGGTTCGAGCAGTACTTC. This gives the protein CASSRKIGFEQYF.